The entry below describes one T cell receptor (beta chain). The data derive from a study of technical replicates of blood from a handful of donors. This table comes from immunoSEQ multiplex PCR, and its TCRdb copy is limited to in-frame clones, with some not included. The repertoire consists of around 93,000 clones, with just under 95% occurring once and the leading ten covering less than 0.35%. Sequencing was done on a sample of T cells isolated from PBMCs. The TCR sequence derives from a human donor in good health.

The CDR3 bases are TGTGCCAGCAGTACAAGGCATTCAGGGGCTTTCTTT. This translates into CASSTRHSGAFF. The J gene is TRBJ1-1, the V gene TRBV27, with D maybe TRBD1 (5 bases). CDR1 MNHEY and CDR2 SMNVEV come from the germline V gene (reference sequence). Deletions cut 5 bases from V and 11 bases from J, with 15 bases between. The CDR3 has 12 amino acids.